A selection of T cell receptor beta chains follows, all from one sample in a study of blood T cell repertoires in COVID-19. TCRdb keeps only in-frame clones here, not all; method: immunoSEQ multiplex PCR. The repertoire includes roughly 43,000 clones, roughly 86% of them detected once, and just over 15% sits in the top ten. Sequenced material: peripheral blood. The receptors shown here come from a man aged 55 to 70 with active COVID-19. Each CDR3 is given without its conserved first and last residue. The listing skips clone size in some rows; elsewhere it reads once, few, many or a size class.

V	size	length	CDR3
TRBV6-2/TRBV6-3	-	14	ASSYTRGGAYNEQF
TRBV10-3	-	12	AVGLARVQDTQY
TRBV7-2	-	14	ASSSSPGLAANTQY
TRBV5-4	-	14	ASSPGGGGYQETQY
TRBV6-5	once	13	ASSSASGNGGEQY
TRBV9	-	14	ASSPRDRAGANVLT
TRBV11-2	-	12	ASSSGQGAYEQY
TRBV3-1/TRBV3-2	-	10	ASSQVQGAVH
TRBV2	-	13	ASSFEGVSTDTQY
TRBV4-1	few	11	ASSQGAPYEQY
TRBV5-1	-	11	ATRTSQADTQY
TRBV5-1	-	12	ASSLGTANTEAF
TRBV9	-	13	ASSAMGLAGGEQY
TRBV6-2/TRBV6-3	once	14	ASSLPSGRARNEQF
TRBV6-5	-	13	ASSPGLARVNEQF
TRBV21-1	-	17	ASSTAWTLGGALNQPQH
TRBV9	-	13	ASSVGAAGNEKLF
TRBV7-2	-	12	ASSLEGANYEQY
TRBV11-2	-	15	ASSFSSGGAGTDTQY
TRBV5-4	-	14	ASSSNLIAGGNEQF
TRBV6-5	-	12	ASTPRDFNTEAF
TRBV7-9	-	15	ASSLLAGGRYGETQY
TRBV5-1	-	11	ASSGSGRNEQF
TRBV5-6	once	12	ASSLTAGYNEQF
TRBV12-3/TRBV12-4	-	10	ASSRAYTEAF
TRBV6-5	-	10	ASSPGREKLF
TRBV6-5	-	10	ASTSVNTEAF
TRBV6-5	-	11	ASSQGRENTIY
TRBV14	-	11	ASSIGGANVLT
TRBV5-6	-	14	ASSLVGHPSGNTIY
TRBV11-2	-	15	ASSLLPGTGGNTEAF
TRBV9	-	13	ASSVESSPTDTQY
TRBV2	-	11	AGLGDRVEKLF
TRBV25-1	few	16	ASSAAGTGDTTNEKLF
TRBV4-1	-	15	ASSQGGTGGWNSPLH
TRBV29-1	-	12	SVEDINRSHGYT